This T cell receptor beta chain was retrieved from a study of OX40 agonist ivuxolimab in advanced cancers. CDR1 and CDR2 (germline): WSHSY, SAAADI. The CDR3 has 15 residues. The V end lost 5 bases, the J end lost 4 bases, and 15 bases lay between the germline ends. Clones were sequenced by immunoSEQ multiplex PCR, and TCRdb holds only the in-frame ones, with some missing. The sample lists around 80,000 clones; approximately 89% were seen once. This clone occurred once. The gene calls are TRBV10-2 and TRBJ1-5; no reliable D call. The receptor was isolated from an adult with an advanced solid tumor such as melanoma, head and neck, liver or kidney cancer. Sequenced here: CD4+ or CD8+ T cells sorted from blood, sampled in a trial of the OX40 agonist ivuxolimab. CDR3 loop: CASSLGAGPNQPQHF. In DNA, the CDR3 is TGCGCCAGCAGTCTAGGCGCAGGCCCTAATCAGCCCCAGCATTTT.